This is a list of T cell receptor beta chains from one sample in a study of persistence of HIV-infected CD4 T cells. The antigens for these receptors are not known. Clones were sequenced by immunoSEQ multiplex PCR, and TCRdb holds only the in-frame ones, with some missing. The repertoire consists of more than 30,000 clones, with roughly 89% occurring once and the leading ten covering about 1.3%. The source material was CD4+ T cells sorted from PBMCs after 18-hour stimulation, sampled from a patient who received antiretroviral therapy. The receptors were gathered from an adult man with HIV who was CMV-seropositive. The CDR3 runs from the conserved cysteine through the conserved F or W. Each record gives: V gene, clone size, J gene, D gene, CDR3 protein, CDR3 DNA. A D gene is named only where the DNA matches it firmly. For some rows the clone size is stated as once, few or many, or as a class when expanded; others skip it.

v_gene: TRBV7-3
abundance: -
j_gene: TRBJ2-3
d_gene: -
CDR3aa: CASSPGAGGNTQYF
CDR3nt: TGTGCCAGCAGCCCCGGCGCAGGGGGGAATACGCAGTATTTT

v_gene: TRBV19
abundance: -
j_gene: TRBJ1-1
d_gene: TRBD1
CDR3aa: CASGPGTGNTEAFF
CDR3nt: TGTGCCAGTGGTCCCGGGACAGGGAACACTGAAGCTTTCTTT

v_gene: TRBV7-2
abundance: -
j_gene: TRBJ2-3
d_gene: -
CDR3aa: CASTLLGISTDTQYF
CDR3nt: TGTGCCAGCACCTTACTAGGGATCAGCACAGATACGCAGTATTTT

v_gene: TRBV29-1
abundance: -
j_gene: TRBJ2-1
d_gene: TRBD2
CDR3aa: CSVRTSGSNEKQFF
CDR3nt: TGCAGCGTCCGGACTAGCGGATCCAATGAAAAGCAGTTCTTC

v_gene: TRBV10-3
abundance: -
j_gene: TRBJ2-3
d_gene: TRBD2
CDR3aa: CAISESTSLAGSDTQYF
CDR3nt: TGTGCCATCAGTGAGTCGACCTCCCTAGCGGGATCAGATACGCAGTATTTT

v_gene: TRBV5-6
abundance: -
j_gene: TRBJ1-2
d_gene: -
CDR3aa: CASSIGQMKGYTF
CDR3nt: TGTGCCAGCAGCATCGGACAGATGAAAGGCTACACCTTC

v_gene: TRBV20-1
abundance: -
j_gene: TRBJ2-7
d_gene: -
CDR3aa: CSASPGKQSSREQYF
CDR3nt: TGCAGTGCTAGTCCTGGGAAGCAGTCCAGCCGAGAGCAGTACTTC

v_gene: TRBV10-1
abundance: -
j_gene: TRBJ2-2
d_gene: -
CDR3aa: CASRRDTGELFF
CDR3nt: TGCGCCAGCAGGAGGGACACCGGGGAGCTGTTTTTT

v_gene: TRBV15
abundance: -
j_gene: TRBJ2-1
d_gene: -
CDR3aa: CATSDAYNEQFF
CDR3nt: TGTGCCACCAGCGACGCCTACAATGAGCAGTTCTTC

v_gene: TRBV12-3/TRBV12-4
abundance: -
j_gene: TRBJ1-2
d_gene: TRBD1
CDR3aa: CASRGDRVRGYTF
CDR3nt: TGTGCCAGCAGGGGGGACAGGGTCCGCGGCTACACCTTC

v_gene: TRBV6-5
abundance: -
j_gene: TRBJ1-6
d_gene: TRBD1
CDR3aa: CASSMTGNRNSPLHF
CDR3nt: TGTGCCAGCAGTATGACAGGGAATAGGAATTCACCCCTCCACTTT

v_gene: TRBV3-1/TRBV3-2
abundance: -
j_gene: TRBJ1-1
d_gene: TRBD1
CDR3aa: CASSQVGDRGLPEAFF
CDR3nt: TGTGCCAGCAGCCAAGTGGGGGACAGGGGGCTTCCTGAAGCTTTCTTT

v_gene: TRBV11-1
abundance: -
j_gene: TRBJ2-5
d_gene: TRBD2
CDR3aa: CASSLVLAGGRETQYF
CDR3nt: TGTGCCAGCAGCTTAGTCCTAGCGGGAGGTCGGGAGACCCAGTACTTC

v_gene: TRBV5-1
abundance: few
j_gene: TRBJ1-5
d_gene: -
CDR3aa: CASSLGRDQPQHF
CDR3nt: TGCGCCAGCAGCTTGGGCCGGGACCAGCCCCAGCATTTT

v_gene: TRBV30
abundance: -
j_gene: TRBJ2-1
d_gene: -
CDR3aa: CAWSVSRREQFF
CDR3nt: TGTGCCTGGAGTGTAAGCCGGCGCGAGCAGTTCTTC

v_gene: TRBV24-1
abundance: -
j_gene: TRBJ2-3
d_gene: -
CDR3aa: CATSESGAVTDTQYF
CDR3nt: TGTGCCACCAGTGAGTCGGGAGCCGTCACAGATACGCAGTATTTT

v_gene: TRBV14
abundance: -
j_gene: TRBJ1-2
d_gene: TRBD1
CDR3aa: CASSLGQGNGYTF
CDR3nt: TGTGCCAGCAGCCTGGGACAGGGCAATGGCTACACCTTC

v_gene: TRBV6-6
abundance: -
j_gene: TRBJ1-1
d_gene: -
CDR3aa: CASSPMNTEAFF
CDR3nt: TGTGCCAGCAGCCCCATGAACACTGAAGCTTTCTTT

v_gene: TRBV4-2
abundance: -
j_gene: TRBJ1-2
d_gene: TRBD1
CDR3aa: CASSQDPTGGDGYTF
CDR3nt: TGTGCCAGCAGCCAAGATCCGACAGGGGGCGATGGCTACACCTTC

v_gene: TRBV24-1
abundance: -
j_gene: TRBJ2-5
d_gene: -
CDR3aa: CATSDSHPSRRETQYF
CDR3nt: TGTGCCACCAGTGATTCTCACCCGTCGAGGAGAGAGACCCAGTACTTC

v_gene: TRBV27
abundance: once
j_gene: TRBJ2-2
d_gene: -
CDR3aa: CASSLLGQNTGELFF
CDR3nt: TGTGCCAGCAGTTTACTGGGCCAAAACACCGGGGAGCTGTTTTTT

v_gene: TRBV10-1
abundance: -
j_gene: TRBJ2-2
d_gene: TRBD1
CDR3aa: CASSDFGQGAGGELFF
CDR3nt: TGCGCCAGCAGTGATTTTGGACAGGGGGCCGGCGGGGAGCTGTTTTTT

v_gene: TRBV7-9
abundance: -
j_gene: TRBJ1-2
d_gene: TRBD1
CDR3aa: CASSLSLGQGFYGYTF
CDR3nt: TGTGCCAGCAGCTTATCTTTGGGACAGGGCTTCTATGGCTACACCTTC

v_gene: TRBV7-6
abundance: -
j_gene: TRBJ1-1
d_gene: TRBD1
CDR3aa: CASSLRRQGRTEAFF
CDR3nt: TGTGCCAGCAGCTTAAGGCGACAGGGACGAACTGAAGCTTTCTTT

v_gene: TRBV27
abundance: -
j_gene: TRBJ2-7
d_gene: TRBD2
CDR3aa: CASSAGGLYEQYF
CDR3nt: TGTGCCAGCAGTGCGGGGGGGCTTTACGAGCAGTACTTC

v_gene: TRBV27
abundance: few
j_gene: TRBJ1-5
d_gene: TRBD1
CDR3aa: CASSPTGGNQPQHF
CDR3nt: TGTGCCAGCAGCCCTACAGGGGGCAATCAGCCCCAGCATTTT

v_gene: TRBV10-3
abundance: -
j_gene: TRBJ2-5
d_gene: TRBD1
CDR3aa: CAISFRGLGQKETQYF
CDR3nt: TGTGCCATCAGTTTCAGGGGGCTAGGCCAAAAAGAGACCCAGTACTTC

v_gene: TRBV29-1
abundance: -
j_gene: TRBJ1-3
d_gene: -
CDR3aa: CSVGSGTGNTIYF
CDR3nt: TGCAGCGTTGGATCAGGGACAGGAAACACCATATATTTT

v_gene: TRBV6-5
abundance: once
j_gene: TRBJ1-2
d_gene: -
CDR3aa: CAATGSANYGYTF
CDR3nt: TGTGCCGCTACAGGGTCAGCTAACTATGGCTACACCTTC

v_gene: TRBV7-6
abundance: -
j_gene: TRBJ2-3
d_gene: -
CDR3aa: CASSSPGWLADTQYF
CDR3nt: TGTGCCAGCAGCTCACCTGGGTGGTTAGCAGATACGCAGTATTTT

v_gene: TRBV5-1
abundance: once
j_gene: TRBJ1-6
d_gene: -
CDR3aa: CASTPGAISNSPLHF
CDR3nt: TGCGCCAGCACCCCAGGGGCAATCAGTAATTCACCCCTCCACTTT

v_gene: TRBV10-3
abundance: -
j_gene: TRBJ2-2
d_gene: -
CDR3aa: CAITAGTNTGELFF
CDR3nt: TGTGCCATCACGGCAGGGACGAACACCGGGGAGCTGTTTTTT

v_gene: TRBV7-9
abundance: -
j_gene: TRBJ2-1
d_gene: TRBD2
CDR3aa: CASSSLAVEFF
CDR3nt: TGTGCCAGCAGCTCCCTAGCGGTCGAGTTCTTC

v_gene: TRBV21-1
abundance: -
j_gene: TRBJ2-3
d_gene: -
CDR3aa: CASSKIGPPDHYTDTQYF
CDR3nt: TGTGCCAGCAGCAAAATCGGGCCACCCGACCACTACACAGATACGCAGTATTTT

v_gene: TRBV3-1/TRBV3-2
abundance: -
j_gene: TRBJ1-2
d_gene: TRBD1
CDR3aa: CASSQGTGGSYGYTF
CDR3nt: TGTGCCAGCAGCCAGGGGACAGGAGGATCCTATGGCTACACCTTC

v_gene: TRBV27
abundance: few
j_gene: TRBJ1-1
d_gene: TRBD1
CDR3aa: CASRMETGGVHEAFF
CDR3nt: TGTGCCAGCAGAATGGAGACAGGGGGTGTCCATGAAGCTTTCTTT

v_gene: TRBV7-2
abundance: -
j_gene: TRBJ2-7
d_gene: -
CDR3aa: CASSFPGSMEQYF
CDR3nt: TGTGCCAGCAGCTTTCCGGGCTCCATGGAGCAGTACTTC

v_gene: TRBV6-4
abundance: -
j_gene: TRBJ2-1
d_gene: -
CDR3aa: CASSDLAGQGRNEQFF
CDR3nt: TGTGCCAGCAGTGATCTAGCGGGACAGGGGAGGAATGAGCAGTTCTTC

v_gene: TRBV30
abundance: -
j_gene: TRBJ2-3
d_gene: TRBD1
CDR3aa: CAWSALKGQGKTDTQYF
CDR3nt: TGTGCCTGGAGTGCCCTAAAGGGACAGGGAAAAACAGATACGCAGTATTTT

v_gene: TRBV6-1
abundance: -
j_gene: TRBJ2-4
d_gene: -
CDR3aa: CASSEGGTGNIQYF
CDR3nt: TGTGCCAGCAGTGAGGGTGGAACGGGAAACATTCAGTACTTC

v_gene: TRBV25-1
abundance: -
j_gene: TRBJ2-2
d_gene: TRBD2
CDR3aa: CASNPAGTSGKGELFF
CDR3nt: TGTGCCAGCAATCCGGCTGGGACTAGCGGGAAGGGGGAGCTGTTTTTT

v_gene: TRBV7-2
abundance: -
j_gene: TRBJ1-2
d_gene: TRBD1
CDR3aa: CASSSRTGRTDGYTF
CDR3nt: TGTGCCAGCAGCTCGCGGACAGGTCGGACAGATGGCTACACCTTC

v_gene: TRBV5-4
abundance: -
j_gene: TRBJ1-2
d_gene: -
CDR3aa: CASSLDQGPSGGYTF
CDR3nt: TGTGCCAGCAGCTTGGATCAGGGACCATCCGGGGGCTACACCTTC

v_gene: TRBV19
abundance: -
j_gene: TRBJ2-4
d_gene: TRBD1
CDR3aa: CASHFGTGDIQYF
CDR3nt: TGTGCCAGTCACTTTGGGACAGGGGACATTCAGTACTTC

v_gene: TRBV4-1
abundance: -
j_gene: TRBJ2-2
d_gene: TRBD1
CDR3aa: CASSLVLKRDRVTGELFF
CDR3nt: TGCGCCAGCAGCCTTGTTCTCAAGCGGGACAGGGTCACCGGGGAGCTGTTTTTT

v_gene: TRBV19
abundance: -
j_gene: TRBJ2-5
d_gene: -
CDR3aa: CASSNTGTETQYF
CDR3nt: TGTGCCAGTAGTAACACAGGGACGGAGACCCAGTACTTC

v_gene: TRBV5-5
abundance: -
j_gene: TRBJ1-2
d_gene: TRBD1
CDR3aa: CASSLGQGAYGYTF
CDR3nt: TGTGCCAGCAGCTTAGGACAGGGAGCCTATGGCTACACCTTC

v_gene: TRBV19
abundance: -
j_gene: TRBJ1-6
d_gene: -
CDR3aa: CASRRTVNSPLHF
CDR3nt: TGTGCCAGTAGACGGACAGTAAATTCACCCCTCCACTTT

v_gene: TRBV27
abundance: -
j_gene: TRBJ1-4
d_gene: -
CDR3aa: CASSLAGEEKLFF
CDR3nt: TGTGCCAGCAGTTTAGCAGGGGAGGAAAAACTGTTTTTT

v_gene: TRBV20-1
abundance: -
j_gene: TRBJ2-5
d_gene: TRBD1
CDR3aa: CGGQVQETQYF
CDR3nt: TGCGGGGGACAGGTCCAAGAGACCCAGTACTTC

v_gene: TRBV14
abundance: -
j_gene: TRBJ2-3
d_gene: TRBD1
CDR3aa: CASSQGGRGPTDTQYF
CDR3nt: TGTGCCAGCAGCCAAGGAGGCAGGGGGCCGACAGATACGCAGTATTTT

v_gene: TRBV19
abundance: -
j_gene: TRBJ2-1
d_gene: TRBD2
CDR3aa: CASSATTRTSGRANEQFF
CDR3nt: TGTGCCAGTAGTGCCACTACCCGGACTAGCGGGAGGGCCAATGAGCAGTTCTTC

v_gene: TRBV9
abundance: once
j_gene: TRBJ1-1
d_gene: -
CDR3aa: CASSVGGVRENTFF
CDR3nt: TGTGCCAGCAGCGTAGGGGGGGTTCGGGAGAATACCTTCTTT

v_gene: TRBV30
abundance: -
j_gene: TRBJ1-6
d_gene: -
CDR3aa: CAWSPFSGDLIAGRDENSPLHF
CDR3nt: TGTGCCTGGAGCCCGTTCTCGGGGGACTTAATCGCGGGGAGGGATGAGAATTCACCCCTCCACTTT

v_gene: TRBV3-1/TRBV3-2
abundance: once
j_gene: TRBJ2-1
d_gene: TRBD2
CDR3aa: CASSPSLSGGNNEQFF
CDR3nt: TGTGCCAGCAGCCCAAGTCTTAGCGGGGGGAACAATGAGCAGTTCTTC

v_gene: TRBV6-4
abundance: -
j_gene: TRBJ2-1
d_gene: TRBD2
CDR3aa: CATLPPGLADNEQFF
CDR3nt: TGTGCCACCCTACCCCCGGGACTAGCGGACAATGAGCAGTTCTTC

v_gene: TRBV13
abundance: -
j_gene: TRBJ1-1
d_gene: -
CDR3aa: CASSLGTEAFF
CDR3nt: TGTGCCAGCAGCTTGGGCACTGAAGCTTTCTTT

v_gene: TRBV27
abundance: medium-sized
j_gene: TRBJ1-5
d_gene: TRBD1
CDR3aa: CASSSTAGGQPQHF
CDR3nt: TGTGCCAGCAGTTCAACCGCAGGGGGACAGCCCCAGCATTTT

v_gene: TRBV5-1
abundance: -
j_gene: TRBJ1-2
d_gene: -
CDR3aa: CASSLSRANYGYTF
CDR3nt: TGCGCCAGCAGCTTGTCACGGGCTAACTATGGCTACACCTTC